These T cell receptor beta chains were read from a single sample in a study of tumor-infiltrating lymphocytes in primary liver carcinoma. A single record per CDR3 protein comes from TCRdb applying MiXCR to the multiplex PCR reads. The sample records 300,000 to 350,000 distinct CDR3 sequences, more than 55% being singletons. Sequenced input: peripheral blood. The origin of the receptors is a woman aged 25 to 45 with primary liver carcinoma and hepatitis B virus infection. Both conserved end residues are part of each CDR3. Fields, in order: CDR3 DNA, CDR3 protein, D gene, J gene, clone size, V gene. A D gene is named only where the DNA matches it firmly. A clone size is listed for some rows: how often the clone was seen (once, few, many), or a class if it is expanded.

CDR3nt: TGTGCCAGCAGCCCCGGGACAGGGATGAGGACTGGAGCTTTCTTT; CDR3aa: CASSPGTGMRTGAFF; d_gene: TRBD1; j_gene: TRBJ1-1; abundance: -; v_gene: TRBV11-2
CDR3nt: TGTGCCAGCAGGCCTGGGACGGACCAATCTTCACCCCTCCACTTT; CDR3aa: CASRPGTDQSSPLHF; d_gene: -; j_gene: TRBJ1-6; abundance: many; v_gene: TRBV6-1
CDR3nt: TGCAGCGTAACCGGGACAGGGGGGATCACTGAAGCTTTCTTT; CDR3aa: CSVTGTGGITEAFF; d_gene: TRBD1; j_gene: TRBJ1-1; abundance: many; v_gene: TRBV29-1
CDR3nt: TGTGCCAGATCCCTAGCGGGTCTTCTCTACGAGCAGTACTTC; CDR3aa: CARSLAGLLYEQYF; d_gene: TRBD2; j_gene: TRBJ2-7; abundance: -; v_gene: TRBV6-2/TRBV6-3
CDR3nt: TGTGCCAGCAGCTCTATCCGGGACTGGGGATGGGATACGCTGTATTTT; CDR3aa: CASSSIRDWGWDTLYF; d_gene: -; j_gene: TRBJ2-3; abundance: -; v_gene: TRBV11-2
CDR3nt: TGCGCCAGCAACCCACCCGGAGCCCCCTACGAGCAGTACTTC; CDR3aa: CASNPPGAPYEQYF; d_gene: -; j_gene: TRBJ2-7; abundance: -; v_gene: TRBV5-1
CDR3nt: TGTGCCAGCAGCTCACTACGAAGCCCGGGGGCGACAAGTTACGAGCAGTACTTC; CDR3aa: CASSSLRSPGATSYEQYF; d_gene: -; j_gene: TRBJ2-7; abundance: many; v_gene: TRBV11-1
CDR3nt: TGTGCCAGCAGCCAAGTTAGCGGCGTGACAGATACGCGGTATTTT; CDR3aa: CASSQVSGVTDTRYF; d_gene: -; j_gene: TRBJ2-3; abundance: -; v_gene: TRBV4-1
CDR3nt: TGTGCCAGAAGTTTCGGGGGGGCGAGCACAGATACGCAGTATTTT; CDR3aa: CARSFGGASTDTQYF; d_gene: TRBD2; j_gene: TRBJ2-3; abundance: -; v_gene: TRBV12-3/TRBV12-4
CDR3nt: TGTGCCAGCAGCTTTTATGACGGGGCTGACGGGGAGCTGTTTTTT; CDR3aa: CASSFYDGADGELFF; d_gene: -; j_gene: TRBJ2-2; abundance: -; v_gene: TRBV5-5